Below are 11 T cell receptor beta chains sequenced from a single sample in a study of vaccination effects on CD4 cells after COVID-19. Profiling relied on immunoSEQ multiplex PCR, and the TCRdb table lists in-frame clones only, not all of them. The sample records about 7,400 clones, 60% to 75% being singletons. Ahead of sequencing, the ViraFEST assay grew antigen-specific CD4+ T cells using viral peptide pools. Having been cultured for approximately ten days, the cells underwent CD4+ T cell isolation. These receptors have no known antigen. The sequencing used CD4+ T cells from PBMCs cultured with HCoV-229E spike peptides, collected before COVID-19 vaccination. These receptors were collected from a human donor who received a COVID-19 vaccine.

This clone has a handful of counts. In DNA form, the CDR3 reads TGCGCCAGCAGTGGGCTCGGACAGGCGAACACTGAAGCTTTCTTT. Its translation is CASSGLGQANTEAFF. The V and J genes are TRBV10-1 and TRBJ1-1, with 7 positions matching TRBD1. Germline V gives CDR1 WNHNN, CDR2 SYGVQD (reference sequence). The CDR3 is 15 amino acids. The V gene end was trimmed by 4 bases and the J gene end by 1 base; junction bases not matched to a gene: 6.

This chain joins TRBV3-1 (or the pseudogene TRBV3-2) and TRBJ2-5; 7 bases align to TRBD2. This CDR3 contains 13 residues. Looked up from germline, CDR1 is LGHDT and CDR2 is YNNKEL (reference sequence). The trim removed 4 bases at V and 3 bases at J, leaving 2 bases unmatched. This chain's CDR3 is CASSPGLKETQYF. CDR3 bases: TGTGCCAGCAGCCCGGGACTAAAAGAGACCCAGTACTTC.

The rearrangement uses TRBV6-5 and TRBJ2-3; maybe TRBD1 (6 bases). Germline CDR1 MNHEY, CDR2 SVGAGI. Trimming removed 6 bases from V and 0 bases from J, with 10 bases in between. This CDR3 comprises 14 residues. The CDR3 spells CASSSQGSTDTQYF. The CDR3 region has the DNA TGTGCCAGCAGCTCACAGGGAAGCACAGATACGCAGTATTTT.

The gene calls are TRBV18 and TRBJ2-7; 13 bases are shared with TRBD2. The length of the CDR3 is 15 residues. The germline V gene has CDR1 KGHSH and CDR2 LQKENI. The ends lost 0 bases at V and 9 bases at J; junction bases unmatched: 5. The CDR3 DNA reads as TGTGCCAGCTCACCACCGGGACTAGCGGGGTCCGGGCAGTACTTC. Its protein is CASSPPGLAGSGQYF.

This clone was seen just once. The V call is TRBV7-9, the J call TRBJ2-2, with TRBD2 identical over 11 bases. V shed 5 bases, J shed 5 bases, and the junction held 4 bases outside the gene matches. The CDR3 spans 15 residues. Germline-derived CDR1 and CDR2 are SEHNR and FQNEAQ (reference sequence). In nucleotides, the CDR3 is TGTGCCAGCAGCCGACTAGCGGGAATGACCGGGGAGCTGTTTTTT. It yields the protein CASSRLAGMTGELFF.

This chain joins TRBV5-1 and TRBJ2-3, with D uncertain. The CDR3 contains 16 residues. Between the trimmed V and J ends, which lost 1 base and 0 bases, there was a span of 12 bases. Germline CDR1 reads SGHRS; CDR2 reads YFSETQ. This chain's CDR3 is CASSLIWSASTDTQYF. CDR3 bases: TGCGCCAGCAGCTTGATCTGGTCCGCTAGCACAGATACGCAGTATTTT.

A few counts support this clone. The CDR3 coding sequence is TGTGCCAGCAGCCAAGGGGTAGGGTCTCGGGAGCAGTACTTC. As protein: CASSQGVGSREQYF. The J gene is TRBJ2-7, the V gene TRBV3-1 (or the pseudogene TRBV3-2); D remains unclear. Germline V gene lookup returns CDR1 LGHDT and CDR2 YNNKEL (reference sequence). Between the trimmed V and J ends, which lost 1 base and 7 bases, there was a span of 14 bases. This CDR3 spans 14 amino acids.

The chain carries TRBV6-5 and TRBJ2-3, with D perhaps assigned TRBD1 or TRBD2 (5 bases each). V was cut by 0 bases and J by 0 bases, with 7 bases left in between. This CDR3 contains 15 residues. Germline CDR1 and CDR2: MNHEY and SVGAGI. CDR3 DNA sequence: TGTGCCAGCAGTTACTCGGGGGTTAGCACAGATACGCAGTATTTT. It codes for CASSYSGVSTDTQYF.

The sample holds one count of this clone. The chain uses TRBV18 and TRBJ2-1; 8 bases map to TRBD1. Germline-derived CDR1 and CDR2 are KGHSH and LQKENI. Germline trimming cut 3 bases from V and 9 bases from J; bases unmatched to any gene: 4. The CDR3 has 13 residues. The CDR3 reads CASSPGQDREQFF. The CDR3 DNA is TGTGCCAGCTCACCGGGACAGGACCGTGAGCAGTTCTTC. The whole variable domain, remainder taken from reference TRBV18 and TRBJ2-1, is NAGVMQNPRHLVRRRGQEARLRCSPMKGHSHVYWYRQLPEEGLKFMVYLQKENIIDESGMPKERFSAEFPKEGPSILRIQQVVRGDSAAYFCASSPGQDREQFFGPGTRLTVL.

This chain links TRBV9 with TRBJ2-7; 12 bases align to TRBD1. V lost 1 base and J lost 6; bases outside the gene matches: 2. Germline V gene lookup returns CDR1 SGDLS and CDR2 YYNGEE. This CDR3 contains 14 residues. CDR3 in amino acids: CASSVRDRGPEQYF. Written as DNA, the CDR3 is TGTGCCAGCAGCGTACGGGACAGGGGGCCCGAGCAGTACTTC.

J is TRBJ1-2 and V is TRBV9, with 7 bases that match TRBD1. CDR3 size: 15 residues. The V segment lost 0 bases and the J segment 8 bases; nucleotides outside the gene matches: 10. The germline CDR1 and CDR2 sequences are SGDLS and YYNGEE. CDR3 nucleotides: TGTGCCAGCAGCGTAGCTCAGGGGGGATGGCGGGGCTACACCTTC. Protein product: CASSVAQGGWRGYTF.